This T cell receptor beta chain was found in a study of shared clonotypes between healthy human individuals. Study conclusions and caveats: Clonotypes which were not shared had lower generation probabilities than clonotypes that all four donors shared.

V trimming: 1 base; J trimming: 3 bases; junction bases outside the gene matches: 11. This CDR3 has 18 amino acids. Germline CDR1 KGHSH, CDR2 LQKENI. On this clone itself: The antigen remains unidentified.

Genomic DNA of each subset was evenly split across several immunoSEQ plates. The input for sorted-subset replicate PCRs was about 210 ng DNA, some 28,000 T cell genomes. The method was immunoSEQ multiplex PCR; TCRdb's version includes in-frame clones alone and lacks a portion of them. This sample yields about 2.3 million clones, of which about nine tenths are seen a single time; 0.37% belongs to the top ten. This TCR was sampled from a man aged 18 to 35 in good health. Some clones in this sample may be carry-over from other donors' samples. J is TRBJ2-3 and V is TRBV18; 9 nucleotides match TRBD1. The sequencing sample was made of naive CD4+ T cells from PBMCs. Subset denoted: CD45RA+ positively selected. The CDR3 is CASSPRMTGGGKTDTQYF. The CDR3 nucleotides read TGTGCCAGCTCACCACGGATGACAGGGGGGGGAAAAACAGATACGCAGTATTTT.